This T cell receptor (beta chain) is drawn from a study of T cell clones after liver transplantation. Overall study: Post-transplant blood was tracked for graft-donor-reactive T cell clones identified in a pre-transplant mixed lymphocyte reaction.

Regarding the study as a whole: In most of the 8 subjects, circulating graft-donor-reactive CD4 TCRbeta sequences fell significantly after transplant. Post-transplant time points were not standardized, so conclusions are preliminary.

About this clone: The target antigen is unknown.

Between the trimmed V and J ends, which lost 4 bases and 1 base, there was a span of 7 bases. CDR1 and CDR2 from the germline V gene are SEHNR and FQNEAQ (reference sequence). The length of the CDR3 is 14 residues. This table comes from immunoSEQ multiplex PCR, and its TCRdb copy is limited to in-frame clones, with some not included. Of over 45,000 clones listed, 70% to 75% are singletons. Sequenced here: CD4+ T cells from blood, sampled more than 52 months after liver transplant. This sequence was found in a human patient who received a liver transplant. The graft donor may account for some of the T cells. The chain combines TRBV7-9 with TRBJ2-2; D might be TRBD1 (6 bases). The DNA of the CDR3 is TGTGCCAGCAGCTGGACAGTGAACACCGGGGAGCTGTTTTTT. Translating gives CASSWTVNTGELFF.